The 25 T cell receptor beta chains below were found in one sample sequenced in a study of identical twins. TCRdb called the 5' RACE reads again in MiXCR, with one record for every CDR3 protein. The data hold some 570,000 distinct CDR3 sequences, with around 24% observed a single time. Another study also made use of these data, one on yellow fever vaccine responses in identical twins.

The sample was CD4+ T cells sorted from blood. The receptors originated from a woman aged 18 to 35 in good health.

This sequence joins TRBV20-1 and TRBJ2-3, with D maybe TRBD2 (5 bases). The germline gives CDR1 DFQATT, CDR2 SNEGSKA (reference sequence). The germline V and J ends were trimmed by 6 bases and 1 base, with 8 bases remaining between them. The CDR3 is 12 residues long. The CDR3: CSAEEGTDTQYF. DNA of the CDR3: TGCAGTGCCGAGGAGGGCACAGATACGCAGTATTTT.

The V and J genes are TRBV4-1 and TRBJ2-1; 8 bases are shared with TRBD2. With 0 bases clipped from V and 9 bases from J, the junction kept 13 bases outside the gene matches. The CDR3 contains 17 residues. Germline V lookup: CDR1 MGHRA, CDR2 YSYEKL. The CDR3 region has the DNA TGCGCCAGCAGCCAAGACTTCCCGGGACTAGTCTTAAGTGAGCAGTTCTTC. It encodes CASSQDFPGLVLSEQFF.

This CDR3 reads CASSPTGKTSGIPTDTQYF. As DNA, the CDR3 is TGTGCCAGCAGCCCGACAGGAAAGACTAGCGGGATACCCACAGATACGCAGTATTTT. V usage is TRBV12-3 or TRBV12-4 and J usage is TRBJ2-3; TRBD2 agrees at 11 bases. This CDR3 is built from 19 residues. The ends lost 6 bases at V and 2 bases at J; junction bases unmatched: 16.

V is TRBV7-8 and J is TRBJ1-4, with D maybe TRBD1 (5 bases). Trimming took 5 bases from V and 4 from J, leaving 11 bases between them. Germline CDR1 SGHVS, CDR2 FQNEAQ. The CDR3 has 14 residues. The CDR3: CASSPRGVNEKLFF. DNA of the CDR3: TGTGCCAGCAGCCCCCGGGGGGTTAATGAAAAACTGTTTTTT.

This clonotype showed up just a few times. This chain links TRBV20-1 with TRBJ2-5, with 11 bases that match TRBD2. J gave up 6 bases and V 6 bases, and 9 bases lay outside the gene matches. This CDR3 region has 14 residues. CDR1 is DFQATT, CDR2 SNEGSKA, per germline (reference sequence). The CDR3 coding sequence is TGCAGTGCATCACTAGCGGGAGTCGAGAAGACCCAGTACTTC. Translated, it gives CSASLAGVEKTQYF.

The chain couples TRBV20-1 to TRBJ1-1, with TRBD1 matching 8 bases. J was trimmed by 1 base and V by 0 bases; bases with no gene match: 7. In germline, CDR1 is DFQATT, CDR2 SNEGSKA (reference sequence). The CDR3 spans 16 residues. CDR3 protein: CSARDSDRGTNTEAFF. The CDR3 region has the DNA TGCAGTGCTAGAGATAGTGACAGGGGAACGAACACTGAAGCTTTCTTT.

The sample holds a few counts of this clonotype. In nucleotides, the CDR3 is TGTGCCAGCAGCTTAGGCGGGATAAGTCCAAAAAAGGGCTACGAGCAGTACGTC. Translating gives CASSLGGISPKKGYEQYV. This chain connects TRBV11-1 to TRBJ2-7, with D possibly matching TRBD2 (6 bases). Germline CDR1 is SGHAT and CDR2 is FQDESV (reference sequence). The CDR3 extends over 18 amino acids. V dropped 1 base and J dropped 3 bases, with 22 bases sitting between them.

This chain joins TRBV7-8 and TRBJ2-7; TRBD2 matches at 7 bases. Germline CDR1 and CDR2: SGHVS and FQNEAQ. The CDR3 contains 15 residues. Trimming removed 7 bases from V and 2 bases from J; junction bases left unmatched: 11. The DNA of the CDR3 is TGTGCCAGCACCCCTCAGGGAGGGGTTGCCTACGAGCAGTACTTC. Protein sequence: CASTPQGGVAYEQYF. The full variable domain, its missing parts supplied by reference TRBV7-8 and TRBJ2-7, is GAGVSQSPRYKVAKRGQDVALRCDPISGHVSLFWYQQALGQGPEFLTYFQNEAQLDKSGLPSDRFFAERPEGSVSTLKIQRTQQEDSAVYLCASTPQGGVAYEQYFGPGTRLTVT.

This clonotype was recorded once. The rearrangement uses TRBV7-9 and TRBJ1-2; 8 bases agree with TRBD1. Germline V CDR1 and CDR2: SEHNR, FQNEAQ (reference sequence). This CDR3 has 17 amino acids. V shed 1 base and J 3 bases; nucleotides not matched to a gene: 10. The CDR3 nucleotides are TGTGCCAGCAGCTTAGGCGTGCTGGACAGGGATCACTATGGCTACACCTTC. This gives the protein CASSLGVLDRDHYGYTF. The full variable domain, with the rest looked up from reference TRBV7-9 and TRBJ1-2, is DTGVSQNPRHKITKRGQNVTFRCDPISEHNRLYWYRQTLGQGPEFLTYFQNEAQLEKSRLLSDRFSAERPKGSFSTLEIQRTEQGDSAMYLCASSLGVLDRDHYGYTFGSGTRLTVV.

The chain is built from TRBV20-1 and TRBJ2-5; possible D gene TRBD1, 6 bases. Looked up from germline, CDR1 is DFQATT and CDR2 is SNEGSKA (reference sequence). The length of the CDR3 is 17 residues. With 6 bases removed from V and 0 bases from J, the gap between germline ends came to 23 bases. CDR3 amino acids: CSARKYGAPGDQETQYF. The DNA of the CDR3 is TGCAGTGCCAGAAAATACGGGGCCCCAGGGGACCAAGAGACCCAGTACTTC.

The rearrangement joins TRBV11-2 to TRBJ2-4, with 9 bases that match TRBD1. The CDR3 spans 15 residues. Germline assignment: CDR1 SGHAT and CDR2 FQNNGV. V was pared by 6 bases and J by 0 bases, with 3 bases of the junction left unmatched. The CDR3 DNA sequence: TGTGCCAGCAGTTCGACAGGGGGAGCCAAAAACATTCAGTACTTC. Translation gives CASSSTGGAKNIQYF.

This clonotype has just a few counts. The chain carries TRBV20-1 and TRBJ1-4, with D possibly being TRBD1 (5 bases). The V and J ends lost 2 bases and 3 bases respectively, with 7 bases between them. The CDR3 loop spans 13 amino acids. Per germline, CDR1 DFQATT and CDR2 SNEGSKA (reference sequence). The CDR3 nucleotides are TGCAGTGCTAGAAAGACAGCTAATGAAAAACTGTTTTTT. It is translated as CSARKTANEKLFF.

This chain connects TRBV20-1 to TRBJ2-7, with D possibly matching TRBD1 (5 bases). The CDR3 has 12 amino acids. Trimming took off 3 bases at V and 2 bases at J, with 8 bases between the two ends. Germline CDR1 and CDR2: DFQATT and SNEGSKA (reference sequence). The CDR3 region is CSASRETYEQYV. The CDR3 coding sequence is TGCAGTGCTAGCAGGGAAACCTACGAGCAGTACGTC.

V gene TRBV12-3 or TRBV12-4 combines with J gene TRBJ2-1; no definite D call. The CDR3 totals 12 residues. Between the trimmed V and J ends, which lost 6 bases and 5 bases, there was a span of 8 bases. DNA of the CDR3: TGTGCCAGCAGGACCTTAAACAATGAGCAGTTCTTC. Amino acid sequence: CASRTLNNEQFF.

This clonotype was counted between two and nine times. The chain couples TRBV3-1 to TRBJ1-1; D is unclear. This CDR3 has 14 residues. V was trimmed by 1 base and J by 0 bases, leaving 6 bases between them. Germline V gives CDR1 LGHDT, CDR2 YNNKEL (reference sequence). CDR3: CASSQVDLNTEAFF. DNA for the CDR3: TGTGCCAGCAGCCAAGTTGACCTGAACACTGAAGCTTTCTTT.

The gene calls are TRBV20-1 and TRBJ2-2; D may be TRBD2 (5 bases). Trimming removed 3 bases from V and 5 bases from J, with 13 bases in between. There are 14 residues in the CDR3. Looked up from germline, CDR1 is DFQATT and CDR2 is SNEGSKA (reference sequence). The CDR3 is CSASLRTGTGELFF. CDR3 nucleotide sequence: TGCAGTGCTAGTTTGAGGACTGGAACCGGGGAGCTGTTTTTT.

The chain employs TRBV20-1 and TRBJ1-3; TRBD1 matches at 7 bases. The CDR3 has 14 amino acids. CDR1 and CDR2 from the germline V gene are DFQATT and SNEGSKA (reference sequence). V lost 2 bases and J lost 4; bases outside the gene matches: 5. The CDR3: CSARMTGRGNTIYF. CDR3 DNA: TGCAGTGCTAGAATGACAGGGAGAGGAAACACCATATATTTT.

Here the CDR3 reads CASSQERGLSGSSYNEQFF. For the CDR3, the DNA is TGCGCCAGCAGCCAAGAAAGGGGGCTGAGCGGTAGCTCCTACAATGAGCAGTTCTTC. The chain is built from TRBV4-1 and TRBJ2-1; 7 positions agree with TRBD1. V lost 0 bases to trimming and J lost 0 bases; unmatched junction nucleotides: 11. Germline V CDR1 and CDR2: MGHRA, YSYEKL. The CDR3 is made up of 19 amino acids.

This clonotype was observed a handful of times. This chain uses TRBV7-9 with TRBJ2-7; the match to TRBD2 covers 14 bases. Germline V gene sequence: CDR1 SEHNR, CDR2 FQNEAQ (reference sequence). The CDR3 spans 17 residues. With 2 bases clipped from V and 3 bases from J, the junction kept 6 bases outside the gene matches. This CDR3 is CASSLRGTSGSFYEQYF. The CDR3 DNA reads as TGTGCCAGCAGCTTACGTGGGACTAGCGGGAGCTTCTACGAGCAGTACTTC.

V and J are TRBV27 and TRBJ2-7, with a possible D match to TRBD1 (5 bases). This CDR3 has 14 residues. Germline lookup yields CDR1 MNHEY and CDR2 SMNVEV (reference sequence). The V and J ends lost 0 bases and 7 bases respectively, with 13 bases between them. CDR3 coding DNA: TGTGCCAGCAGTTTATCCGACAGCCACCGGGAGCAGTACTTC. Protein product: CASSLSDSHREQYF.

The CDR3 is CASSEFRDRLLYNEQFF. In DNA form, the CDR3 reads TGTGCCAGCAGTGAGTTCCGGGACAGGCTTTTATACAATGAGCAGTTCTTC. The chain employs TRBV2 and TRBJ2-1; 8 bases fit TRBD1. CDR3 length equals 17 residues. V shed 3 bases, J shed 4 bases, and the junction held 11 bases outside the gene matches. CDR1 and CDR2 from the germline V gene are SNHLY and FYNNEI.

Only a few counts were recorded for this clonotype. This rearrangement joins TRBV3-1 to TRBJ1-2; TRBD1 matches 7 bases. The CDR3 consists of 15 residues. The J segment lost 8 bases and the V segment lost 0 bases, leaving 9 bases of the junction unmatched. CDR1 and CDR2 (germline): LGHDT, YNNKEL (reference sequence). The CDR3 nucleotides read TGTGCCAGCAGCCAAGAGGGACAGCCACCTCTGGGCTACACCTTC. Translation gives CASSQEGQPPLGYTF.

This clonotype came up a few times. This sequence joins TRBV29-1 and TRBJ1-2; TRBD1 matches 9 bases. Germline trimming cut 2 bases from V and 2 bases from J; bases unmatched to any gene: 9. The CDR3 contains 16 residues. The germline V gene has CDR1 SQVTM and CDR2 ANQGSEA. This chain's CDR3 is CSVEPRTGTGNYGYTF. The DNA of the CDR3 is TGCAGCGTTGAACCGCGAACCGGGACAGGGAACTATGGCTACACCTTC.

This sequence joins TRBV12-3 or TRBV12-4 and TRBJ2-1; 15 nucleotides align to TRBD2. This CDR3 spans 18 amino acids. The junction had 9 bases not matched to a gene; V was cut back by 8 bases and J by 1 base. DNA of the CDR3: TGTGCCAGCGCGGCGGGACTAGCGGGAGGTTGGTCCTACAATGAGCAGTTCTTC. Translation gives CASAAGLAGGWSYNEQFF.

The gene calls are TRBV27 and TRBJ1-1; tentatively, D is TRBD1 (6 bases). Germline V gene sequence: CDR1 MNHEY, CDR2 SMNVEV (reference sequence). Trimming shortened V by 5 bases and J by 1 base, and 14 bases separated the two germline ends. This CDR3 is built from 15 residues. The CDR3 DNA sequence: TGTGCCAGCAGTAGGGGGGGCGGGGAGAACACTGAAGCTTTCTTT. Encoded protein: CASSRGGGENTEAFF.